This note documents a single T cell receptor beta chain sequence. Its antigen remains unknown. Processing was applied to graft tissue in order to liberate intraepithelial and lamina propria lymphocytes. The data originate from a study of graft-versus-host responses after intestinal transplantation. For the study at large: Anti-thymocyte globulin served as induction for all recipients, who then took tacrolimus and steroids for 3 to 4 years.

This CDR3 region has 15 residues. The data were produced by immunoSEQ multiplex PCR, yet TCRdb's version contains in-frame clones alone and is incomplete. The sample holds 50,000 to 75,000 clones, 89% seen once. Study-wide results and limits: Present in recipient marrow, GvH clones included some that appeared first in ileum or blood. Peak GvH clone levels in circulation were associated with early post-transplant HvG declines. Allografts of one patient group, those with graft-donor T cell macrochimerism, had high graft-versus-host to host-versus-graft clonal ratios.

The V call is TRBV21-1, the J call TRBJ1-3; no DNA check was done on the table's D call, TRBD1. TRBV21-1 is a documented pseudogene. This clonotype was sampled from a human patient who received an intestinal transplant, so some T cells may come from the graft donor. Sequenced material: ileum tissue, taken less than 400 days after transplant. CDR3: CASSKSGGSGNTIYF. DNA for the CDR3: TGTGCCAGCAGCAAGTCAGGGGGCTCTGGAAACACCATATATTTT.